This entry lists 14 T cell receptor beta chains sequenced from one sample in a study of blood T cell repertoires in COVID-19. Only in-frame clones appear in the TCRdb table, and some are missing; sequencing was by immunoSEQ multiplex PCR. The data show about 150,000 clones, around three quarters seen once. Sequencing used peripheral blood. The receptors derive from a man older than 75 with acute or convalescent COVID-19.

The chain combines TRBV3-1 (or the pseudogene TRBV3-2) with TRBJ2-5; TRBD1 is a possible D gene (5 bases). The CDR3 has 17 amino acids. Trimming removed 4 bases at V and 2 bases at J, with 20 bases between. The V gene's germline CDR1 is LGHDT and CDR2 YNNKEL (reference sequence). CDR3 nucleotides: TGTGCCAGCAGCCCCCGCCGTGGGGCCACACAACAAGAGACCCAGTACTTC. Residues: CASSPRRGATQQETQYF.

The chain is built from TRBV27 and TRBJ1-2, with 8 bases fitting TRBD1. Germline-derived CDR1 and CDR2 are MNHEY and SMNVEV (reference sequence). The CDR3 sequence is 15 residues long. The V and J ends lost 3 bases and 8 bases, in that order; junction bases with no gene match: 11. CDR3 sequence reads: CASSLTGVTLSGYTF. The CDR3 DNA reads TGTGCCAGCAGTTTGACAGGGGTCACCCTTAGCGGCTACACCTTC.

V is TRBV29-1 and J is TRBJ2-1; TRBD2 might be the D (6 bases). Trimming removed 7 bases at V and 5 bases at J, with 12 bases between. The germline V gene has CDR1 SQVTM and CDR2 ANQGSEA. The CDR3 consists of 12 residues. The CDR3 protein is CSARTGDNEQFF. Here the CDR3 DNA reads TGCAGCGCCAGAACGGGGGACAATGAGCAGTTCTTC.

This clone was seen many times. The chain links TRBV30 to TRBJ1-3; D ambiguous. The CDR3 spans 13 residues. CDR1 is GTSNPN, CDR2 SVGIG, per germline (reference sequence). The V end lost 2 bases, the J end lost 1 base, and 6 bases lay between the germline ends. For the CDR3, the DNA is TGTGCCTGGAGTCCCGGGTCTGGAAACACCATATATTTT. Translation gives CAWSPGSGNTIYF.

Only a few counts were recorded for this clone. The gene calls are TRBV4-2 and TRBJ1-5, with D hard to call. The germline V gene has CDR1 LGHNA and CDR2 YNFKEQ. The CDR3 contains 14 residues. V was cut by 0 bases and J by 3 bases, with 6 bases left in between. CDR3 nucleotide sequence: TGTGCCAGCAGCCAAGATGGCTCCAATCAGCCCCAGCATTTT. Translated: CASSQDGSNQPQHF.

The CDR3 loop is CASSPGEAVDTQYF. The DNA of the CDR3 is TGTGCCAGCTCACCAGGAGAGGCGGTGGATACGCAGTATTTT. V is TRBV18 and J is TRBJ2-3; D uncertain. Per the germline V gene, CDR1 is KGHSH and CDR2 is LQKENI. V was trimmed by 2 bases and J by 6 bases, leaving 12 bases between them. This CDR3 comprises 14 residues.

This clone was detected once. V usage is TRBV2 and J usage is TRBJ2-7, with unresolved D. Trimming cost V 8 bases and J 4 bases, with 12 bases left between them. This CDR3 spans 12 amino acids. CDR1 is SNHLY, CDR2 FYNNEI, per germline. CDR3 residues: CASGPREYEQYV. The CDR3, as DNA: TGTGCCAGCGGTCCTCGTGAGTACGAGCAGTACGTC.

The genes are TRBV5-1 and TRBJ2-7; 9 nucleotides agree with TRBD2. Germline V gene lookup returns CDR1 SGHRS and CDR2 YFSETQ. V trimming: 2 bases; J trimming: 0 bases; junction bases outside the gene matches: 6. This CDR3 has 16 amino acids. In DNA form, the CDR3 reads TGCGCCAGCAGCTTTAGCGGGGGAGTAAGCTCCTACGAGCAGTACTTC. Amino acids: CASSFSGGVSSYEQYF.

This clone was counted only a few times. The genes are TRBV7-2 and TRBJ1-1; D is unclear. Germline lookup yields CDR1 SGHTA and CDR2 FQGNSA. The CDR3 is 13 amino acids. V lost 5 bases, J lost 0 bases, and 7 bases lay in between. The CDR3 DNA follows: TGTGCCAGCAGCGCCCAGATGAACACTGAAGCTTTCTTT. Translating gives CASSAQMNTEAFF.

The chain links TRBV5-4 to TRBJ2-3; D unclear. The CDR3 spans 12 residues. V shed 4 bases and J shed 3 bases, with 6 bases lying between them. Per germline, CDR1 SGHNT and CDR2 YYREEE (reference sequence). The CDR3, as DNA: TGTGCCAGCAGCAAAGCGACAGATACGCAGTATTTT. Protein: CASSKATDTQYF.

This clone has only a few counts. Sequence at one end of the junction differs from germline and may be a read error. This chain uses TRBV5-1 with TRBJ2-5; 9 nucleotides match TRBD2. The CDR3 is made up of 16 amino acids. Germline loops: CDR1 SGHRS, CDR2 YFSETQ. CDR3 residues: CASRLGGRGNQETQYF. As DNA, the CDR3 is TGCGCCAGCAGGTTGGGCGGGAGGGGGAACCAAGAGACCCAGTACTTC.

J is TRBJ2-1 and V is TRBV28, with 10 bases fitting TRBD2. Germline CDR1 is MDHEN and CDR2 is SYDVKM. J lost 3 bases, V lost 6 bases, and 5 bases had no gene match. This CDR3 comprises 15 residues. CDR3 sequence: CASRRAGGNYNEQFF. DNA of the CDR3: TGTGCCAGCAGGAGAGCGGGGGGGAACTACAATGAGCAGTTCTTC.

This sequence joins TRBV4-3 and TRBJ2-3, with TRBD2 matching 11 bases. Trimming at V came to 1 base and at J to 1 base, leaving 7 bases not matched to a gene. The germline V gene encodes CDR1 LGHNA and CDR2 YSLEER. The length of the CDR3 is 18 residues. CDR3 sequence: CASSQGGRSGGGTDTQYF. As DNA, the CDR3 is TGCGCCAGCAGCCAAGGAGGACGTAGCGGGGGGGGCACAGATACGCAGTATTTT.

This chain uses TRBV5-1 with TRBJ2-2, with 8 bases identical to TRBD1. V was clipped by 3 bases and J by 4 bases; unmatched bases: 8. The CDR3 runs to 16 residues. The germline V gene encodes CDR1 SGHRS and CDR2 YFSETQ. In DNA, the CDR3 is TGCGCCAGCAGCTCGTCCGGGACAGGACGCACCGGGGAGCTGTTTTTT. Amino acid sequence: CASSSSGTGRTGELFF. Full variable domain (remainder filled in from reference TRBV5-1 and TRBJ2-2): KAGVTQTPRYLIKTRGQQVTLSCSPISGHRSVSWYQQTPGQGLQFLFEYFSETQRNKGNFPGRFSGRQFSNSRSEMNVSTLELGDSALYLCASSSSGTGRTGELFFGEGSRLTVL.